Listed below are T cell receptor beta chains from one sample, sequenced in a study of cytotoxic CD8 clonotypes in ibrutinib-treated CLL. Assay: immunoSEQ multiplex PCR; the TCRdb copy retains only in-frame clones and omits some. The sample contains under 200,000 clones, roughly 77% of which appear only once. The sequencing used PBMCs, collected after 12 months of ibrutinib treatment. The receptors were gathered from a human donor with chronic lymphocytic leukemia. Both conserved end residues are part of each CDR3. The order of the fields is J gene, clone size, V gene, D gene, CDR3 DNA, CDR3 protein. A D gene is named only where the DNA matches it firmly. Size is stated for part of the rows, as once, few or many counts, or as a class when the clone is expanded.

j_gene: TRBJ2-7; abundance: -; v_gene: TRBV6-6; d_gene: TRBD2; CDR3nt: TGTGCCAGCAGTTCGCCGGGACTAGCGGCCTACGAGCAGTACTTC; CDR3aa: CASSSPGLAAYEQYF
j_gene: TRBJ2-7; abundance: -; v_gene: TRBV28; d_gene: -; CDR3nt: TGTGCCGTCACACAGGCGACCTACGAGCAGTACTTC; CDR3aa: CAVTQATYEQYF
j_gene: TRBJ2-3; abundance: -; v_gene: TRBV5-1; d_gene: TRBD1; CDR3nt: TGCGCCAGCAGCGCGGGACAGGGGGCCTATACGCAGTATTTT; CDR3aa: CASSAGQGAYTQYF
j_gene: TRBJ1-1; abundance: once; v_gene: TRBV9; d_gene: -; CDR3nt: TGTGCCAGCAGCGTAGGCAGGCCGGGGACTGAAGCTTTCTTT; CDR3aa: CASSVGRPGTEAFF
j_gene: TRBJ2-3; abundance: -; v_gene: TRBV19; d_gene: TRBD2; CDR3nt: TGTGCCAGTAGTATCCCCAGCGGGAGAACAGATACGCAGTATTTT; CDR3aa: CASSIPSGRTDTQYF
j_gene: TRBJ2-7; abundance: -; v_gene: TRBV7-2; d_gene: TRBD1; CDR3nt: TGTGCCAGCAGCTTAAGGGGGCTCGAGCTGAGTGAGCAGTACTTC; CDR3aa: CASSLRGLELSEQYF
j_gene: TRBJ2-2; abundance: -; v_gene: TRBV29-1; d_gene: -; CDR3nt: TGCAGCGTCGACACTCACACCGGGGAGCTGTTTTTT; CDR3aa: CSVDTHTGELFF
j_gene: TRBJ1-1; abundance: -; v_gene: TRBV7-2; d_gene: -; CDR3nt: TGTGCCAGCAGCTTAGGGGGACCCACTGAAGCTTTCTTT; CDR3aa: CASSLGGPTEAFF
j_gene: TRBJ2-3; abundance: -; v_gene: TRBV28; d_gene: TRBD2; CDR3nt: TGTGCCAGCAGTTCAGGGACTAGCGGGGGCGATACGCAGTATTTT; CDR3aa: CASSSGTSGGDTQYF
j_gene: TRBJ1-2; abundance: -; v_gene: TRBV6-5; d_gene: -; CDR3nt: TGTGCCAGCAGTGCCCCTTCCAGGAACTATGGCTACACCTTC; CDR3aa: CASSAPSRNYGYTF
j_gene: TRBJ2-1; abundance: once; v_gene: TRBV18; d_gene: TRBD2; CDR3nt: TGTGCCAGCTCACCTGACTGGCGGGGGGAGCAGTTCTTC; CDR3aa: CASSPDWRGEQFF
j_gene: TRBJ2-1; abundance: -; v_gene: TRBV12-2; d_gene: -; CDR3nt: TGTGCAAGTCGACTGGTACAGGACAATGAGCAGTTCTTC; CDR3aa: CASRLVQDNEQFF
j_gene: TRBJ2-3; abundance: once; v_gene: TRBV7-9; d_gene: -; CDR3nt: TGTGCCAGCAGCCCCTACTTACACGCCAGCACAGATACGCAGTATTTT; CDR3aa: CASSPYLHASTDTQYF
j_gene: TRBJ2-3; abundance: -; v_gene: TRBV5-5; d_gene: -; CDR3nt: TGTGCCCAAGGGGCTACAGATACGCAGTATTTT; CDR3aa: CAQGATDTQYF
j_gene: TRBJ2-1; abundance: few; v_gene: TRBV29-1; d_gene: TRBD2; CDR3nt: TGCAGCGCGCCGACTAGCGGTGAGCAGTTCTTC; CDR3aa: CSAPTSGEQFF
j_gene: TRBJ2-5; abundance: -; v_gene: TRBV7-7; d_gene: TRBD1; CDR3nt: TGTGCTAGCAGCCGATCGACAGGGTCATTTGAGACCCAGTACTTC; CDR3aa: CASSRSTGSFETQYF
j_gene: TRBJ1-2; abundance: -; v_gene: TRBV27; d_gene: -; CDR3nt: TGTGCCAGCAGTTTCGTTCGGAGTGGGGGAACGTTGGGCTACACCTTC; CDR3aa: CASSFVRSGGTLGYTF
j_gene: TRBJ2-3; abundance: few; v_gene: TRBV4-1; d_gene: -; CDR3nt: TGCGCCAGCAGCCAAGAGTCGAATACGCAGTATTTT; CDR3aa: CASSQESNTQYF
j_gene: TRBJ1-1; abundance: -; v_gene: TRBV7-9; d_gene: -; CDR3nt: TGTGCCAGCAGCTTAATTTCTGTAGAAGCTTTCTTT; CDR3aa: CASSLISVEAFF
j_gene: TRBJ2-3; abundance: -; v_gene: TRBV6-5; d_gene: TRBD2; CDR3nt: TGTGCCAGCAGTTTGTACGGGGGGGGAGGGACAGATACGCAGTATTTT; CDR3aa: CASSLYGGGGTDTQYF
j_gene: TRBJ2-2; abundance: -; v_gene: TRBV5-4; d_gene: -; CDR3nt: TGTGCCAGCACCCTTGGGGACGTCGCGAACACCGGGGAGCTGTTTTTT; CDR3aa: CASTLGDVANTGELFF
j_gene: TRBJ2-7; abundance: -; v_gene: TRBV7-2; d_gene: -; CDR3nt: TGTGCCAGCAGCCCGACCAGGGGCCCATACGAGCAGTACTTC; CDR3aa: CASSPTRGPYEQYF
j_gene: TRBJ2-7; abundance: -; v_gene: TRBV6-4; d_gene: -; CDR3nt: TGTGCCACAACGTGGGGCAGGGCTCCCTACGAGCAGTACTTC; CDR3aa: CATTWGRAPYEQYF
j_gene: TRBJ1-1; abundance: -; v_gene: TRBV19; d_gene: -; CDR3nt: TGTGCCAGTACTGTTAACACTGAAGCTTTCTTT; CDR3aa: CASTVNTEAFF
j_gene: TRBJ1-3; abundance: -; v_gene: TRBV9; d_gene: -; CDR3nt: TGTGCCAGCAGCGTAGAGGGATCAGGCTCTGGAAACACCATATATTTT; CDR3aa: CASSVEGSGSGNTIYF
j_gene: TRBJ1-2; abundance: -; v_gene: TRBV11-3; d_gene: TRBD1; CDR3nt: TGTGCCAGCATCCTCGACTACAGACGCAGGGGGCGTTATGGCTACACCTTC; CDR3aa: CASILDYRRRGRYGYTF
j_gene: TRBJ2-7; abundance: -; v_gene: TRBV5-4; d_gene: TRBD1; CDR3nt: TGTGCCAGCAGCTTAGCAGGGGGCGACGAGCAGTACTTC; CDR3aa: CASSLAGGDEQYF
j_gene: TRBJ1-1; abundance: -; v_gene: TRBV18; d_gene: TRBD1; CDR3nt: TGTGCCAGCTCACCACCGGACAGGGTGGTGAACACTGAAGCTTTCTTT; CDR3aa: CASSPPDRVVNTEAFF
j_gene: TRBJ2-3; abundance: once; v_gene: TRBV6-4; d_gene: TRBD2; CDR3nt: TGTGCCAGCAGTGTCGTAGCGGGAGGTAGCACAGATACGCAGTATTTT; CDR3aa: CASSVVAGGSTDTQYF
j_gene: TRBJ2-7; abundance: -; v_gene: TRBV5-5; d_gene: TRBD1; CDR3nt: TGTGCCAGCAGTTTACGGACAGGGGACGAGCAGTACTTC; CDR3aa: CASSLRTGDEQYF
j_gene: TRBJ2-7; abundance: -; v_gene: TRBV18; d_gene: -; CDR3nt: TGTGCCAGCTCACCTCAGACGGACGGCCCCGAGCAGTACTTC; CDR3aa: CASSPQTDGPEQYF
j_gene: TRBJ2-1; abundance: once; v_gene: TRBV28; d_gene: -; CDR3nt: TGTGCCAGCAGCCGTTCGCCGCTAGCACACGAGCAGTTCTTC; CDR3aa: CASSRSPLAHEQFF
j_gene: TRBJ2-3; abundance: once; v_gene: TRBV5-6; d_gene: -; CDR3nt: TGTGCCAGCAGTTCGCCAGGGGCGGGGACAGATACGCAGTATTTT; CDR3aa: CASSSPGAGTDTQYF
j_gene: TRBJ1-1; abundance: -; v_gene: TRBV19; d_gene: TRBD1; CDR3nt: TGTGCCAGTAGTACCTTGGACAGGGGGCTTAACACTGAAGCTTTCTTT; CDR3aa: CASSTLDRGLNTEAFF